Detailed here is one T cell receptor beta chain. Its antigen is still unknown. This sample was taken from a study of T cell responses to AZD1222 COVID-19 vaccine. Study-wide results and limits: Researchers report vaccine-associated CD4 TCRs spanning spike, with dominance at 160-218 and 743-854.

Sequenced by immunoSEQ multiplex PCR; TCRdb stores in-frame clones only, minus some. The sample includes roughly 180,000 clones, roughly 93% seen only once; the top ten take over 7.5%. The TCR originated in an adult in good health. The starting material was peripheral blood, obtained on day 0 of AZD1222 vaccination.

The CDR3 region is CASSQDGWGGTEAFF. In DNA, the CDR3 is TGCGCCAGCAGCCAAGATGGGTGGGGTGGCACTGAAGCTTTCTTT. V usage is TRBV4-3 and J usage is TRBJ1-1, with unresolved D. Trimming stripped 0 bases from V and 4 bases from J, with 12 bases between. There are 15 residues in the CDR3. Germline assignment: CDR1 LGHNA and CDR2 YSLEER.